The rows below give T cell receptor beta chains drawn from one sample of a study of blood T cells in healthy people across ages. MiXCR, applied by TCRdb to the 5' RACE reads, yields one record per CDR3 protein. The sample lists roughly 730,000 distinct CDR3 sequences, 56% occurring once. Sequencing was performed on blood. The source of these receptors is a middle-aged man in good health. Both conserved end residues are part of each CDR3. A D gene is named only where the DNA matches it firmly. Size is stated for part of the rows, as once, few or many counts, or as a class when the clone is expanded.

CDR3nt: TGCGCCACCAAGGACAGGGGGGATTGGGCGCAGTATTTT
CDR3aa: CATKDRGDWAQYF
d_gene: TRBD1
v_gene: TRBV10-2
j_gene: TRBJ2-3
abundance: NA

CDR3nt: TGTGCCAGCAGATTACAGGGGAGAAGCTCCTACAATGAGCAGTTCTTC
CDR3aa: CASRLQGRSSYNEQFF
d_gene: TRBD1
v_gene: TRBV7-2
j_gene: TRBJ2-1
abundance: NA

CDR3nt: TGTGCCAGCAGTTTAACAGGGGCATTTAACAATGAGCAGTTCTTC
CDR3aa: CASSLTGAFNNEQFF
d_gene: TRBD1
v_gene: TRBV27
j_gene: TRBJ2-1
abundance: few

CDR3nt: TGTGCCAGCAGTGCCGGGACTGAGTTTATGCGGTACTTC
CDR3aa: CASSAGTEFMRYF
d_gene: NA
v_gene: TRBV12-3/TRBV12-4
j_gene: TRBJ2-4
abundance: NA

CDR3nt: TGTGCCAGCAGTTTACAAAATAGCGGTCTTGGCTACACCTTC
CDR3aa: CASSLQNSGLGYTF
d_gene: NA
v_gene: TRBV27
j_gene: TRBJ1-2
abundance: few

CDR3nt: TGTGCCAGCCTGATAAGGGACACTGAAGCTTTCTTT
CDR3aa: CASLIRDTEAFF
d_gene: NA
v_gene: TRBV12-3/TRBV12-4
j_gene: TRBJ1-1
abundance: NA

CDR3nt: TGCAGTGCTCCAGTGTCAGGAGGGCTCGGCAATCAGCCCCAGCATTTT
CDR3aa: CSAPVSGGLGNQPQHF
d_gene: NA
v_gene: TRBV20-1
j_gene: TRBJ1-5
abundance: once

CDR3nt: TGTGCCAGCAGTGAACAGGGATTCTCCTACAATGAGCAGTTCTTC
CDR3aa: CASSEQGFSYNEQFF
d_gene: NA
v_gene: TRBV27
j_gene: TRBJ2-1
abundance: few

CDR3nt: TGTGCCAGCAGCGAAGGAATGAGGGCTTTCTTT
CDR3aa: CASSEGMRAFF
d_gene: NA
v_gene: TRBV2
j_gene: TRBJ1-1
abundance: NA

CDR3nt: TGTGCCAGCGCACTAAGCGGGGGAGGGGATGAGCAGTACTTC
CDR3aa: CASALSGGGDEQYF
d_gene: TRBD2
v_gene: TRBV28
j_gene: TRBJ2-4
abundance: NA

CDR3nt: TGCAGCGTCTCCGACGTAGCGGGCCTCACAGATACGCAGTATTTT
CDR3aa: CSVSDVAGLTDTQYF
d_gene: TRBD2
v_gene: TRBV29-1
j_gene: TRBJ2-3
abundance: few

CDR3nt: TGTGCCAGCTCACCCCCGGACAGGGCCCTCTACGAGCAGTACTTC
CDR3aa: CASSPPDRALYEQYF
d_gene: TRBD1
v_gene: TRBV18
j_gene: TRBJ2-7
abundance: few

CDR3nt: TGTGCCAGCAGCCAGGGCCTCAACACAGATACGCAGTATTTT
CDR3aa: CASSQGLNTDTQYF
d_gene: NA
v_gene: TRBV3-1
j_gene: TRBJ2-3
abundance: many

CDR3nt: TGTGCCAGCAGTGAAAGACTCTACGAGCAGTACTTC
CDR3aa: CASSERLYEQYF
d_gene: NA
v_gene: TRBV12-3/TRBV12-4
j_gene: TRBJ2-7
abundance: NA

CDR3nt: TGTGCCAGCAGACTAGCGGGGGGTGACGAGCAGTACTTC
CDR3aa: CASRLAGGDEQYF
d_gene: TRBD2
v_gene: TRBV6-1
j_gene: TRBJ2-7
abundance: NA

CDR3nt: TGTGCCAGCAGCCCTACCCCCTCGGGGCAGGGGGCCGATGGCTACACCTTC
CDR3aa: CASSPTPSGQGADGYTF
d_gene: TRBD1
v_gene: TRBV7-6
j_gene: TRBJ1-2
abundance: NA

CDR3nt: TGCAGTGTCACTCCGGGACGGGTCACTGAAGCTTTCTTT
CDR3aa: CSVTPGRVTEAFF
d_gene: NA
v_gene: TRBV20-1
j_gene: TRBJ1-1
abundance: NA

CDR3nt: TGTGCCAGCAGCCCTCTCCCCGCACCCCAAGAGACCCAGTACTTC
CDR3aa: CASSPLPAPQETQYF
d_gene: NA
v_gene: TRBV12-3/TRBV12-4
j_gene: TRBJ2-5
abundance: NA

CDR3nt: TGTGCCAGCAGCCAATCGGACACCCAAGAGACCCAGTACTTC
CDR3aa: CASSQSDTQETQYF
d_gene: NA
v_gene: TRBV3-1
j_gene: TRBJ2-5
abundance: many

CDR3nt: TGTGCCAGCAGTGAGTTACTAAAAGAGACCCAGTACTTC
CDR3aa: CASSELLKETQYF
d_gene: NA
v_gene: TRBV2
j_gene: TRBJ2-5
abundance: NA

CDR3nt: TGTGCCATCAGTGGTAGGAGGGGGCAAGATACGCAGTATTTT
CDR3aa: CAISGRRGQDTQYF
d_gene: NA
v_gene: TRBV10-3
j_gene: TRBJ2-3
abundance: NA

CDR3nt: TGTGCCTGGAGTGTAACAGGGGGCCAAGCTGAAGCTTTCTTT
CDR3aa: CAWSVTGGQAEAFF
d_gene: TRBD1
v_gene: TRBV30
j_gene: TRBJ1-1
abundance: once

CDR3nt: TGTGCCAGCAGCTACGGGACTAGCCTCAGCTACGAGCAGTACTTC
CDR3aa: CASSYGTSLSYEQYF
d_gene: TRBD2
v_gene: TRBV5-5
j_gene: TRBJ2-7
abundance: NA

CDR3nt: TGTGCCAGCAGCTTTAGGCCCCCCGGCCCTGCGGGACACCCATCTAGCACAGATACGCAGTATTTT
CDR3aa: CASSFRPPGPAGHPSSTDTQYF
d_gene: NA
v_gene: TRBV11-2
j_gene: TRBJ2-3
abundance: NA

CDR3nt: TGTGCCACCAGGCCGACAGAGTATAGCAATCAGCCCCAGCATTTT
CDR3aa: CATRPTEYSNQPQHF
d_gene: NA
v_gene: TRBV15
j_gene: TRBJ1-5
abundance: NA

CDR3nt: TGCGCCAGCAGCCATGGAATTACTAGCGGACCGACCTACGAGCAGTACTTC
CDR3aa: CASSHGITSGPTYEQYF
d_gene: TRBD2
v_gene: TRBV4-3
j_gene: TRBJ2-7
abundance: NA

CDR3nt: TGCAGCGTTGGCAGGCTGGGACAAAGGGACGAGCAGTACTTC
CDR3aa: CSVGRLGQRDEQYF
d_gene: NA
v_gene: TRBV29-1
j_gene: TRBJ2-7
abundance: NA

CDR3nt: TGTGCCACCAGTGATTATGGATTTATCACAGATACGCAGTATTTT
CDR3aa: CATSDYGFITDTQYF
d_gene: NA
v_gene: TRBV24-1
j_gene: TRBJ2-3
abundance: NA

CDR3nt: TGTGCCAGCAGCGATGGGACTAGCCCAGATACGCAGTATTTT
CDR3aa: CASSDGTSPDTQYF
d_gene: TRBD2
v_gene: TRBV5-6
j_gene: TRBJ2-3
abundance: NA

CDR3nt: TGTGCCAGCAGTTTTGGGACAGCATATGGCTACACCTTC
CDR3aa: CASSFGTAYGYTF
d_gene: TRBD1
v_gene: TRBV27
j_gene: TRBJ1-2
abundance: many

CDR3nt: TGCAGCGTTGGGGAGGGCTACACCTTC
CDR3aa: CSVGEGYTF
d_gene: NA
v_gene: TRBV29-1
j_gene: TRBJ1-2
abundance: NA

CDR3nt: TGTGCCACCAGTGATCCCGCAGGACAGGGGAGGGACTTCAATGAGCAGTTCTTC
CDR3aa: CATSDPAGQGRDFNEQFF
d_gene: TRBD1
v_gene: TRBV24-1
j_gene: TRBJ2-1
abundance: NA

CDR3nt: TGCAGCGTTGAAGCCCCAATCTCTGGTCCCTACAATGAGCAGTTCTTC
CDR3aa: CSVEAPISGPYNEQFF
d_gene: NA
v_gene: TRBV29-1
j_gene: TRBJ2-1
abundance: NA

CDR3nt: TGCGCCAGCAGCCAAGAAGGGGCTAGGAATGAGCAGTTCTTC
CDR3aa: CASSQEGARNEQFF
d_gene: NA
v_gene: TRBV4-1
j_gene: TRBJ2-1
abundance: few

CDR3nt: TGTGCCAGCAGCGCCCCCGGGACACCTTCTGGGGCCAACGTCCTGACTTTC
CDR3aa: CASSAPGTPSGANVLTF
d_gene: NA
v_gene: TRBV9
j_gene: TRBJ2-6
abundance: NA

CDR3nt: TGTGCCAGCAGCGCAACAGCCCCCACTGAAGCTTTCTTT
CDR3aa: CASSATAPTEAFF
d_gene: NA
v_gene: TRBV5-6
j_gene: TRBJ1-1
abundance: once

CDR3nt: TGTGCCAGCAGTCGGGGACAGCCCCCCGAGCAGTTCTTC
CDR3aa: CASSRGQPPEQFF
d_gene: TRBD1
v_gene: TRBV28
j_gene: TRBJ2-1
abundance: NA

CDR3nt: TGTGCCAGCAGTCAACATCGCGACGCGGATACGCAGTATTTT
CDR3aa: CASSQHRDADTQYF
d_gene: NA
v_gene: TRBV12-3/TRBV12-4
j_gene: TRBJ2-3
abundance: many

CDR3nt: TGTGCCTGGCTCCCGAAGCGGGGGGGACAAGAGACCCAGTACTTC
CDR3aa: CAWLPKRGGQETQYF
d_gene: TRBD2
v_gene: TRBV30
j_gene: TRBJ2-5
abundance: once

CDR3nt: TGTGCCAGCAGCTTAGCGGGCGGGACCCGCGATACGCAGTATTTT
CDR3aa: CASSLAGGTRDTQYF
d_gene: NA
v_gene: TRBV11-2
j_gene: TRBJ2-3
abundance: few

CDR3nt: TGTGCCAGCAGTTTGATTGGGGGTTTGGAGACCCAGTACTTC
CDR3aa: CASSLIGGLETQYF
d_gene: NA
v_gene: TRBV27
j_gene: TRBJ2-5
abundance: NA

CDR3nt: TGTGCCAGCAGTTTAGCCCTGCCTGAAGCTTTCTTT
CDR3aa: CASSLALPEAFF
d_gene: NA
v_gene: TRBV12-3/TRBV12-4
j_gene: TRBJ1-1
abundance: few

CDR3nt: TGTGCCATCAATGATCCGGGACAGGGGGATGGGGAGACCCAGTACTTC
CDR3aa: CAINDPGQGDGETQYF
d_gene: TRBD1
v_gene: TRBV10-3
j_gene: TRBJ2-5
abundance: NA

CDR3nt: TGCAGTGTCACTGGACACGGCCGGAGGGAGACCCAGTACTTC
CDR3aa: CSVTGHGRRETQYF
d_gene: NA
v_gene: TRBV20-1
j_gene: TRBJ2-5
abundance: NA

CDR3nt: TGTGCCAGCAGACCCGCCGGGTATACAGGGGGCGCATATACGCAGTATTTT
CDR3aa: CASRPAGYTGGAYTQYF
d_gene: TRBD1
v_gene: TRBV28
j_gene: TRBJ2-3
abundance: once

CDR3nt: TGTGCCAGCAGTGTCACGCAGGTCAACACTGAAGCTTTCTTT
CDR3aa: CASSVTQVNTEAFF
d_gene: NA
v_gene: TRBV25-1
j_gene: TRBJ1-1
abundance: once

CDR3nt: TGTGCCAGCAGCGTATCTCTAGCGGGAGGCCTCACAGATACGCAGTATTTT
CDR3aa: CASSVSLAGGLTDTQYF
d_gene: TRBD2
v_gene: TRBV9
j_gene: TRBJ2-3
abundance: NA